One T cell receptor beta chain is described in this entry. PCR primers comprised 60 Vbeta and 13 Jbeta primers. Here immunoSEQ multiplex PCR was the method, and the copy in TCRdb shows in-frame clones only, minus some. The table includes roughly 150,000 clones, over 65% detected once. The sample belongs to a study of cytomegalovirus exposure and HLA in healthy donors. The V and J ends lost 8 bases and 4 bases, in that order; junction bases with no gene match: 8. The CDR3 extends over 14 amino acids. The V gene's germline CDR1 is MNHNY and CDR2 SVGAGI (reference sequence). V usage is TRBV6-6 and J usage is TRBJ2-5; 9 nucleotides align to TRBD1. The clonotype originates from a male donor in good health and CMV-seronegative. The specimen sequenced was PBMCs. The CDR3 sequence is CASQGTGNAETQYF. Here the CDR3 DNA reads TGTGCCAGCCAGGGGACAGGGAATGCAGAGACCCAGTACTTC.